This entry concerns a single TCR beta chain. Its target is unknown. This entry is derived from a study of neurological immune-mediated disorders. Findings and limits, study-wide: Among 34 multiple sclerosis patients, phylogenetic grouping put the repertoires of 18 into a single related-CDR3 cluster, a possible signature. Because no CDR3 amino acid sequences were shared across subjects by expanded clones, private repertoires were suggested in all groups.

TCRdb reanalysed the 5' RACE reads using MiXCR and keeps one entry per CDR3 protein. This sample has tens of thousands of distinct CDR3 sequences, with just under 4% found just once. Approximately 1 million sorted CD4+ or CD8+ T cells made each library. CDR1 SEHNR and CDR2 FQNEAQ come from the germline V gene (reference sequence). CDR3 length equals 15 residues. V trimming: 1 base; J trimming: 6 bases; junction bases outside the gene matches: 3. Input material: CD4+ T cells from blood. The sequence derives from a woman between 40 and 55 years old with multiple sclerosis. The chain has TRBV7-9 and TRBJ1-2; 12 bases are a match to TRBD1. CDR3 region: CASSLDGDRGHGYTF. CDR3 DNA: TGTGCCAGCAGCTTAGACGGGGACAGGGGGCATGGCTACACCTTC.